The clone carrying this T cell receptor (beta chain) was counted between two and nine times. Using immunoSEQ multiplex PCR, the repertoire was profiled, and TCRdb retains in-frame clones only, with some absent. Counted here are more than 40,000 clones, 82% occurring once; the ten biggest clones make up less than 2%. These data belong to a study of OX40 agonist ivuxolimab in advanced cancers. Study information: It was permissible to have had prior anti-PD-1, anti-PD-L1 or anti-CTLA-4 therapy, and approximately 40% had some.

The sequenced sample was CD4+ or CD8+ T cells sorted from blood, obtained in a trial of the OX40 agonist ivuxolimab. The sequence derives from an adult with an advanced solid tumor such as melanoma, head and neck, liver or kidney cancer.

This chain's CDR3 is CASSLDRDQSDTQYF. CDR3 nucleotide sequence: TGCGCCAGCAGCTTAGACAGGGATCAGTCCGATACGCAGTATTTT. The rearrangement links TRBV5-1 to TRBJ2-3, with TRBD1 matching over 7 bases. CDR1 and CDR2 (germline): SGHRS, YFSETQ. V gave up 2 bases and J gave up 6 bases; unmatched junction bases: 9. CDR3 size: 15 residues. Full variable domain (outside the CDR3, taken from reference TRBV5-1 and TRBJ2-3): KAGVTQTPRYLIKTRGQQVTLSCSPISGHRSVSWYQQTPGQGLQFLFEYFSETQRNKGNFPGRFSGRQFSNSRSEMNVSTLELGDSALYLCASSLDRDQSDTQYFGPGTRLTVL.